The 29 T cell receptor beta chains below come from one sample, sequenced in a study of breast tumors, draining lymph nodes, adjacent tissues. The lymph nodes were axillary draining lymph nodes from breast cancer patients. Via MiXCR, TCRdb re-called the multiplex PCR reads, giving one row per CDR3 protein. The sample comprises some 170,000 distinct CDR3 sequences, approximately 33% of which are singletons, and approximately 3.9% rests with the top ten. Sample: axillary lymph node tissue. These receptor sequences come from a female donor with breast cancer. Some clones in this sample may be carry-over from other donors' samples.

The rearrangement joins TRBV4-2 to TRBJ1-5; tentative D call: TRBD1 (5 bases). The CDR3 loop spans 14 amino acids. Germline CDR1 LGHNA, CDR2 YNFKEQ. V lost 1 base and J 14 bases, leaving 18 bases between the germline ends. The DNA for the CDR3 is TGTGCCAGCAGCCAAGCCGGGGGAACGGCCTACGAGCATTTT. It encodes CASSQAGGTAYEHF.

This clonotype was counted at least ten times. This sequence joins TRBV25-1 and TRBJ1-6, with D possibly matching TRBD1 (5 bases). V was clipped by 5 bases and J by 8 bases, with 22 bases between them. CDR1 and CDR2 (germline): MGHDK, SYGVNS. This CDR3 comprises 17 residues. The CDR3 region has the DNA TGTGCCAGCAGTTCAAAGATGGGGGGAAGAGCTGATTCACCCCTCCACTTT. This encodes CASSSKMGGRADSPLHF. Using reference TRBV25-1 and TRBJ1-6 for the parts outside the CDR3, the full variable domain is EADIYQTPRYLVIGTGKKITLECSQTMGHDKMYWYQQDPGMELHLIHYSYGVNSTEKGDLSSESTVSRIRTEHFPLTLESARPSHTSQYLCASSSKMGGRADSPLHFGNGTRLTVT.

This clonotype was counted many times. The chain is built from TRBV28 and TRBJ2-7; 7 bases agree with TRBD1. J gave up 5 bases and V 3 bases, and 7 bases lay outside the gene matches. This CDR3 region has 14 residues. Germline-derived CDR1 and CDR2 are MDHEN and SYDVKM. The CDR3 loop is CASSFWTGDNEQYF. The DNA of the CDR3 is TGTGCCAGCAGTTTCTGGACAGGAGATAACGAGCAGTACTTC. The full variable domain, its missing parts supplied by reference TRBV28 and TRBJ2-7, is DVKVTQSSRYLVKRTGEKVFLECVQDMDHENMFWYRQDPGLGLRLIYFSYDVKMKEKGDIPEGYSVSREKKERFSLILESASTNQTSMYLCASSFWTGDNEQYFGPGTRLTVT.

The V gene is TRBV29-1, the J gene TRBJ1-1, with 10 bases identical to TRBD1. V was clipped by 7 bases and J by 11 bases; unmatched bases: 7. Germline CDR1 and CDR2: SQVTM and ANQGSEA. This CDR3 comprises 11 residues. Here the CDR3 reads CSGGQGFQAFF. The CDR3 bases are TGCAGCGGGGGACAGGGGTTTCAGGCTTTCTTT.

This clonotype was detected many times. V usage is TRBV7-9 and J usage is TRBJ2-2; 10 positions agree with TRBD2. CDR1 is SEHNR, CDR2 FQNEAQ, per germline (reference sequence). V shed 5 bases and J 6 bases; nucleotides not matched to a gene: 12. CDR3 length equals 17 residues. This chain's CDR3 is CASSAGVSLAGAGELFF. The CDR3 region has the DNA TGTGCCAGCAGCGCGGGCGTGAGCCTAGCGGGGGCCGGGGAGCTGTTTTTT.

This clonotype was seen repeatedly, ten times or more. The chain links TRBV6-5 to TRBJ1-2; 10 nucleotides align to TRBD1. The ends lost 2 bases at V and 8 bases at J; junction bases unmatched: 2. This CDR3 region has 13 residues. Germline CDR1 is MNHEY and CDR2 is SVGAGI. The CDR3 region is CASSYDRGQGYTF. The CDR3, as DNA: TGTGCCAGCAGTTACGACAGGGGGCAAGGCTACACCTTC.

This clonotype was counted many times. Here the CDR3 reads CASSPMVGELFF. The CDR3 DNA reads as TGTGCCAGCTCGCCTATGGTCGGGGAGCTGTTTTTT. This chain joins TRBV18 and TRBJ2-2; no definite D call. This CDR3 has 12 amino acids. Per the germline V gene, CDR1 is KGHSH and CDR2 is LQKENI. V was pared by 6 bases and J by 7 bases, with 9 bases between.

To note about this clonotype: A much more abundant neighbour one base away suggests this may be a read error. This chain connects TRBV6-1 to TRBJ2-7; D is tentatively TRBD1 or TRBD2 (5 bases each). There are 15 residues in the CDR3. CDR1 is MNHNS and CDR2 is SASEGT in the germline V gene. CDR3 residues: CTSSERGTGAYEQYF. CDR3 coding DNA: TGTACCAGCAGTGAAAGAGGTACCGGGGCGTACGAGCAGTACTTC.

This clonotype was observed at least ten times. V is TRBV4-1 and J is TRBJ2-1, with D hard to call. This CDR3 is built from 16 residues. Germline CDR1 reads MGHRA; CDR2 reads YSYEKL. V dropped 3 bases and J dropped 0 bases, with 12 bases sitting between them. CDR3 DNA sequence: TGCGCCAGCAGCCACCCCGGCAGGAGCTCCTACAATGAGCAGTTCTTC. Protein product: CASSHPGRSSYNEQFF.

This clonotype appeared many times. With a much larger clone just one base away, this may be a read error. The chain has TRBV20-1 and TRBJ1-2; D is unclear. Germline assignment: CDR1 DFQATT and CDR2 SNEGSKA (reference sequence). The CDR3 loop spans 12 amino acids. The CDR3: CSARDLGEGSTF. In nucleotides, the CDR3 is TGCAGTGCTAGAGATCTCGGGGAGGGCTCCACCTTC.

Here the CDR3 reads CASSVGGRGNTEAFF. In DNA, the CDR3 is TGTGCCAGCAGCGTAGGAGGCAGGGGAAACACTGAAGCTTTCTTT. The V gene is TRBV9, the J gene TRBJ1-1, with D perhaps TRBD1 (6 bases). The CDR3 has 15 residues. In germline, CDR1 is SGDLS, CDR2 YYNGEE. V dropped 0 bases and J dropped 2 bases, with 11 bases sitting between them.

This clonotype was counted ten times or more. This rearrangement joins TRBV7-8 to TRBJ1-5; D is unclear. V was pared by 3 bases and J by 3 bases, with 6 bases between. There are 13 residues in the CDR3. The germline V gene encodes CDR1 SGHVS and CDR2 FQNEAQ. CDR3 bases: TGTGCCAGCAGCTTGAAGATCAATCAGCCCCAGCATTTT. Translated, it gives CASSLKINQPQHF.

This clonotype has ten or more counts. The CDR3 region is CASSSLGTSGRRHYEQYF. The CDR3 DNA reads TGTGCCAGCAGCTCTCTCGGGACTAGCGGGAGGCGCCACTACGAGCAGTACTTC. The V gene is TRBV7-2, the J gene TRBJ2-7; 15 bases align to TRBD2. The trim removed 4 bases at V and 3 bases at J, leaving 10 bases unmatched. Per the germline V gene, CDR1 is SGHTA and CDR2 is FQGNSA. This CDR3 comprises 18 residues.

This clonotype was counted at least ten times. The CDR3 nucleotides read TGTGCCAGTATTGGGAGGGGGAGAGAGACCCAGTACTTC. It yields the protein CASIGRGRETQYF. The J gene is TRBJ2-5, the V gene TRBV19, with a possible D match to TRBD2 (7 bases). V shed 7 bases and J shed 4 bases, with 13 bases lying between them. CDR3 length: 13 residues. CDR1 is LNHDA, CDR2 SQIVND, per germline (reference sequence). Using reference TRBV19 and TRBJ2-5 for the parts outside the CDR3, the full variable domain is DGGITQSPKYLFRKEGQNVTLSCEQNLNHDAMYWYRQDPGQGLRLIYYSQIVNDFQKGDIAEGYSVSREKKESFPLTVTSAQKNPTAFYLCASIGRGRETQYFGPGTRLLVL.

CDR3 loop: CASSLAAGLGGRDQETQYF. The DNA for the CDR3 is TGTGCCAGCAGCTTGGCTGCGGGGCTCGGGGGCCGTGACCAAGAGACCCAGTACTTC. This chain links TRBV5-6 with TRBJ2-5; D assignment may be TRBD1 or TRBD2 (6 bases each). Germline values: CDR1 SGHDT, CDR2 YYEEEE. The CDR3 length is 19 residues. Trimming removed 0 bases from V and 0 bases from J, with 21 bases in between.

The table lists this clonotype with many counts. The chain has TRBV5-4 and TRBJ2-5, with 7 bases identical to TRBD2. V was pared by 2 bases and J by 2 bases, with 12 bases of the junction left unmatched. Germline V gene sequence: CDR1 SGHNT, CDR2 YYREEE (reference sequence). This CDR3 has 17 residues. For the CDR3, the DNA is TGTGCCAGCAGCTTTTCGGGGAGGGTGGGCAAACAAGAGACCCAGTACTTC. It encodes CASSFSGRVGKQETQYF.

Ten or more counts support this clonotype. This chain uses TRBV28 with TRBJ2-1; 13 nucleotides line up with TRBD2. CDR1 is MDHEN and CDR2 is SYDVKM in the germline V gene. Trimming cost V 6 bases and J 6 bases; bases outside gene matches: 5. This CDR3 is 15 amino acids long. In nucleotides, the CDR3 is TGTGCCAGCAGCCTGACTAGCGGGGGGCGCAATGAGCAGTTCTTC. It specifies CASSLTSGGRNEQFF. Based on the CDR3 plus reference TRBV28 and TRBJ2-1, the full variable domain is DVKVTQSSRYLVKRTGEKVFLECVQDMDHENMFWYRQDPGLGLRLIYFSYDVKMKEKGDIPEGYSVSREKKERFSLILESASTNQTSMYLCASSLTSGGRNEQFFGPGTRLTVL.

This clonotype has a single count. A much larger clone differs by one base, so this may be a read error. The chain has TRBV6-2 or TRBV6-3 and TRBJ2-7; 12 bases align to TRBD1. The V and J ends lost 4 bases and 2 bases, in that order; junction bases with no gene match: 9. CDR1 and CDR2 from the germline V gene are MNHEY and SVGEGT. The CDR3 is 17 amino acids. The CDR3 DNA follows: TGTGCCAGCAGTTCCAGCCGGGACAGGGGGCCCACCTACGAGCAGTACTTC. Protein: CASSSSRDRGPTYEQYF.

As to this clonotype: Germline and junction disagree at one end, which may indicate a read error. CDR3 sequence reads: CSVEEPGDGYEQHF. The CDR3 DNA sequence: TGCAGCGTCGAAGAGCCAGGGGATGGTTACGAGCAGCACTTC. The genes are TRBV29-1 and TRBJ2-7, with D possibly matching TRBD1 (6 bases). Germline CDR1 reads SQVTM; CDR2 reads ANQGSEA. The CDR3 is made up of 14 amino acids.

The sample holds many counts of this clonotype. The V and J genes are TRBV4-1 and TRBJ2-1; D remains unclear. Germline CDR1 and CDR2: MGHRA and YSYEKL. This CDR3 has 13 residues. V was trimmed by 3 bases and J by 7 bases, leaving 10 bases between them. The CDR3, as DNA: TGCGCCAGCAGCCACGGCTCTCGTAATGAGCAGTTCTTC. It specifies CASSHGSRNEQFF.

At least ten counts were recorded for this clonotype. This chain connects TRBV18 to TRBJ2-5, with D unclear. Germline V gives CDR1 KGHSH, CDR2 LQKENI. Trimming stripped 3 bases from V and 1 base from J, with 6 bases between. The CDR3 contains 13 residues. The CDR3 reads CASSPISQETQYF. DNA for the CDR3: TGTGCCAGCTCACCCATCTCCCAAGAGACCCAGTACTTC.

This clonotype was recorded many times. J is TRBJ1-5 and V is TRBV19; no definite D call. V was shortened by 6 bases and J by 0 bases, with 9 bases between the two germline ends. Germline V gene sequence: CDR1 LNHDA, CDR2 SQIVND (reference sequence). This CDR3 is built from 14 residues. The CDR3 sequence: CASRPVDSNQPQHF. The CDR3 DNA reads TGTGCCAGTAGGCCAGTCGATAGCAATCAGCCCCAGCATTTT.

This clonotype appeared many times. This chain joins TRBV6-2 or TRBV6-3 and TRBJ1-2, with D maybe TRBD1 (5 bases). Per germline, CDR1 MNHEY and CDR2 SVGEGT. The CDR3 is made up of 16 amino acids. V dropped 6 bases and J dropped 2 bases, with 19 bases sitting between them. CDR3 in amino acids: CASSIGTLRGNYGYTF. In nucleotides, the CDR3 is TGTGCCAGCAGCATAGGGACCCTAAGAGGGAACTATGGCTACACCTTC.

Ten or more counts support this clonotype. This rearrangement joins TRBV9 to TRBJ2-1; 10 nucleotides agree with TRBD1. V was pared by 0 bases and J by 6 bases, with 6 bases of the junction left unmatched. The CDR3 covers 16 residues. CDR1 SGDLS and CDR2 YYNGEE come from the germline V gene. CDR3 residues: CASSVATGTGVNEQFF. The DNA of the CDR3 is TGTGCCAGCAGCGTAGCTACCGGGACAGGGGTCAATGAGCAGTTCTTC.

Turning to this clonotype: A much larger clone differs from this one at a single base, so this may be a read error. The rearrangement links TRBV20-1 to TRBJ2-1; the match to TRBD2 covers 9 bases. The V segment lost 1 base and the J segment 10 bases; nucleotides outside the gene matches: 11. Germline lookup yields CDR1 DFQATT and CDR2 SNEGSKA (reference sequence). CDR3 length: 15 amino acids. The CDR3 nucleotides are TGCAGTGCTAGAGCCTCTAGCGGGACCCCAGCGGAGCAGTTCTTC. Its protein is CSARASSGTPAEQFF.

This clonotype was observed a handful of times. A much larger clone lies a single base off, so this may be a read error. This chain links TRBV5-1 with TRBJ2-3; 14 bases match TRBD2. V lost 0 bases, J lost 1 base, and 4 bases stayed unmatched. The CDR3 extends over 18 amino acids. Germline assignment: CDR1 SGHRS and CDR2 YFSETQ. The CDR3 bases are TGCGCCAGCAGCTTGGGAGGACTAGCGGGGGGTCGCACAGATACGCAGTATTTT. Translating gives CASSLGGLAGGRTDTQYF. Based on the CDR3 plus reference TRBV5-1 and TRBJ2-3, the full variable domain is KAGVTQTPRYLIKTRGQQVTLSCSPISGHRSVSWYQQTPGQGLQFLFEYFSETQRNKGNFPGRFSGRQFSNSRSEMNVSTLELGDSALYLCASSLGGLAGGRTDTQYFGPGTRLTVL.

This clonotype showed up many times. This chain joins TRBV5-1 and TRBJ2-1; 9 nucleotides match TRBD2. The trim removed 7 bases at V and 5 bases at J, leaving 10 bases unmatched. Germline CDR1 reads SGHRS; CDR2 reads YFSETQ. CDR3 length equals 15 residues. The CDR3 is CASAESSGINNEQFF. The CDR3 DNA follows: TGCGCCAGCGCGGAGTCTAGCGGGATAAACAATGAGCAGTTCTTC.

This clonotype was counted many times. V is TRBV19 and J is TRBJ2-5; no reliable D call. Between the trimmed V and J ends, which lost 3 bases and 5 bases, there was a span of 7 bases. In germline, CDR1 is LNHDA, CDR2 SQIVND (reference sequence). The CDR3 sequence is 12 residues long. CDR3 amino acids: CASSMIRETQYF. The CDR3 nucleotides are TGTGCCAGTAGTATGATTCGGGAGACCCAGTACTTC.

This clonotype has ten or more counts. The chain joins TRBV13 to TRBJ2-3, with D hard to call. The V gene lost 5 bases and the J gene lost 3 bases, with 9 bases spanning the gap. CDR1 is PRHDT and CDR2 is FYEKMQ in the germline V gene (reference sequence). The CDR3 totals 13 residues. CDR3 DNA: TGTGCCAGCAGCGTTTCTTTTACAGATACGCAGTATTTT. Residues: CASSVSFTDTQYF.